Listed below are T cell receptor beta chains from one sample, sequenced in a study of spatial heterogeneity in lung cancer. TCRdb called the 5' RACE reads again in MiXCR, with one record for every CDR3 protein. The data hold over 1,000 distinct CDR3 sequences, with roughly an eighth observed a single time. This sample comprised normal lung tissue next to the tumor, obtained at surgery. The receptors come from a male donor with early-stage non-small cell lung cancer. Both conserved end residues are part of each CDR3. A D gene is named only where the DNA matches it firmly. The size entry is marked missing in some rows and otherwise reads once, few, many or a size class.

size	D	J	V	DNA	CDR3
medium-sized	TRBD1	TRBJ1-2	TRBV7-8	TGTGCCAGCAGCTTAGCGGGCCAGGGGGCGTCCTATGGCTACACCTTC	CASSLAGQGASYGYTF
medium-sized	TRBD1	TRBJ1-5	TRBV29-1	TGCAGCGTCGGACAGGGTACCAATCAGCCCCAGCATTTT	CSVGQGTNQPQHF
.	TRBD1	TRBJ2-3	TRBV7-2	TGTGCCAGCAGCTTAGGGACAGGGTTTTCCACAGATACGCAGTATTTT	CASSLGTGFSTDTQYF